What follows describes a single T cell receptor (beta chain). Naive CD8 cells comprised CD45RO-negative, CCR7-positively selected cells, excluding terminally differentiated effector memory CD45RA+ cells. This record comes from a study of shared clonotypes between healthy human individuals. The assay was immunoSEQ multiplex PCR, and TCRdb's table has in-frame clones only and misses some. The data hold hundreds of thousands of clones, with approximately 96% observed a single time. Germline assignment: CDR1 WNHNN and CDR2 SYGVQD (reference sequence). V lost 6 bases and J 1 base, leaving 12 bases between the germline ends. The CDR3 loop spans 14 amino acids.

The sample comprised naive CD8+ T cells sorted from blood. The chain combines TRBV10-1 with TRBJ1-1; a possible D gene is TRBD1 (5 bases). The sequence was collected from a woman in her twenties or thirties in good health. In DNA form, the CDR3 reads TGCGCCAGCAGCCCGGGGGGGGAGAACACTGAAGCTTTCTTT. Translating gives CASSPGGENTEAFF.